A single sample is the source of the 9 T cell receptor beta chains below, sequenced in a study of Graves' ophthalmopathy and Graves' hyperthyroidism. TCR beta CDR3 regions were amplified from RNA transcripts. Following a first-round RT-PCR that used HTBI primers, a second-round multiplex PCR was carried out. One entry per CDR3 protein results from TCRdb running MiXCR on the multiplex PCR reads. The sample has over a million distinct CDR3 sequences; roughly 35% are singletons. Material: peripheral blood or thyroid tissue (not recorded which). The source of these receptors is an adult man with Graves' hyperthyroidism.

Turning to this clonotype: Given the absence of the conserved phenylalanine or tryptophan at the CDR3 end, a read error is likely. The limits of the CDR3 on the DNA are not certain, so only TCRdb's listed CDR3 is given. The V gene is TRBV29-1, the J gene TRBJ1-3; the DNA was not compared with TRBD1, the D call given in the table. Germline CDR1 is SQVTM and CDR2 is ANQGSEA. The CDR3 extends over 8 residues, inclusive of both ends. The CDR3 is CSVRLTGV.

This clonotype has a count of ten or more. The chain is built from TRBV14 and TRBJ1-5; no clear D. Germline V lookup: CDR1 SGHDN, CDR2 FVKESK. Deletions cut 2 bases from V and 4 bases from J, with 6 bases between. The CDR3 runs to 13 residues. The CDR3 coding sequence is TGTGCCAGCAGCCAACAGGTTAATCAGCCCCAGCATTTT. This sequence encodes CASSQQVNQPQHF.

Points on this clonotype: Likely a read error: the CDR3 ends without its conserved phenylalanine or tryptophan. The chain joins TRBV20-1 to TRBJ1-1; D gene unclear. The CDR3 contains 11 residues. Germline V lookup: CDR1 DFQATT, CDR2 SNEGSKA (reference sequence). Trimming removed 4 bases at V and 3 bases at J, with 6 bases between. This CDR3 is CSATQDTEAFL. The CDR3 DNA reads TGCAGTGCTACCCAGGACACTGAAGCTTTCCTT.

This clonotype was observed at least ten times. CDR3 region: CSASSAGVSREQYF. In nucleotides, the CDR3 is TGCAGTGCTAGTTCGGCAGGGGTCTCGCGTGAGCAGTACTTC. This chain connects TRBV20-1 to TRBJ2-7, with D possibly matching TRBD1 (6 bases). CDR1 and CDR2 (germline): DFQATT, SNEGSKA (reference sequence). Trimming stripped 3 bases from V and 7 bases from J, with 19 bases between. There are 14 residues in the CDR3.

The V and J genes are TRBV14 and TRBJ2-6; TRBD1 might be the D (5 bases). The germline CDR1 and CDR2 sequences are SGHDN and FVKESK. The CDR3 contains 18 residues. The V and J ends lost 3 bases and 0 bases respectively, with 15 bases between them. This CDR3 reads CASSQETEAYSGANVLTF. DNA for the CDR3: TGTGCCAGCAGCCAGGAGACAGAGGCCTACTCTGGGGCCAACGTCCTGACTTTC.

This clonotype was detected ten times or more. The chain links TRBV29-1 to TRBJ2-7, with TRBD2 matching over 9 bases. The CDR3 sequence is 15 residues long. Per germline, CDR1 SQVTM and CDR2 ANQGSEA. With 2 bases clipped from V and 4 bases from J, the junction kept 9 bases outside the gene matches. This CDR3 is CSVESSASGEYEQYF. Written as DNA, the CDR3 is TGCAGCGTTGAATCTTCGGCTAGCGGGGAGTACGAGCAGTACTTC.

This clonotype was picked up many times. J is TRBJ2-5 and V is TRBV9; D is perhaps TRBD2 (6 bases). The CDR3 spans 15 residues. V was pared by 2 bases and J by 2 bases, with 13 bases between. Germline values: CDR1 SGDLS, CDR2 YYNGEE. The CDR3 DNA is TGTGCCAGCAGCGTTAACCCCGGGACTCAAGAGACCCAGTACTTC. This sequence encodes CASSVNPGTQETQYF.

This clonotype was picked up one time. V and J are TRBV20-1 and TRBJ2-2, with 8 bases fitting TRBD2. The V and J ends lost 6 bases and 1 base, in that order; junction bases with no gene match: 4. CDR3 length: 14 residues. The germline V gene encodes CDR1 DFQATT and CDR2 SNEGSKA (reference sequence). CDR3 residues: CSATGLVNTGELFF. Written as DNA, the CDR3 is TGCAGTGCGACGGGACTAGTGAACACCGGGGAGCTGTTTTTT.

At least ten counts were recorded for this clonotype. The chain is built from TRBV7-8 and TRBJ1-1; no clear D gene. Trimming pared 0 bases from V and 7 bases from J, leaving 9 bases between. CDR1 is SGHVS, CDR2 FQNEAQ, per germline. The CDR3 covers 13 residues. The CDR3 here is CASSLALAREAFF. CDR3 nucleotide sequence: TGTGCCAGCAGCTTAGCGCTGGCCCGTGAAGCTTTCTTT.